This TCR beta chain was captured by sequencing in a study of control samples from healthy donors and cancer patients. There are 15 residues in the CDR3. CDR1 is SGHRS, CDR2 YFSETQ, per germline. J lost 6 bases, V lost 4 bases, and 10 bases had no gene match. Assay used: immunoSEQ multiplex PCR; TCRdb lists only in-frame clones, some missing. This table holds about 94,000 clones, 90% found once. What was sequenced was blood. The J gene is TRBJ2-3, the V gene TRBV5-1; TRBD2 matches at 8 bases. This sequence was found in a woman aged 18-35 years in good health. The CDR3 loop is CASSPGGPESDTQYF. The CDR3 DNA reads TGCGCCAGCAGCCCGGGGGGGCCTGAGTCCGATACGCAGTATTTT.